The 24 T cell receptor beta chains in this list originate from one sample, sequenced in a study of blood T cell repertoires in COVID-19. Libraries were prepared by immunoSEQ multiplex PCR; TCRdb keeps only in-frame clonotypes and omits some of them. Of about 62,000 clones in the sample, 85% to 90% were seen once. Sequenced sample: peripheral blood. Source of these receptors: a man in his sixties or seventies with acute or convalescent COVID-19.

V gene TRBV9 combines with J gene TRBJ2-4, with a possible D match to TRBD2 (7 bases). The CDR3 spans 16 residues. V was clipped by 0 bases and J by 6 bases, with 16 bases between them. The germline CDR1 and CDR2 sequences are SGDLS and YYNGEE. The CDR3 DNA sequence: TGTGCCAGCAGCGTAGCTTACGGGGGGCAGGGAAACATTCAGTACTTC. Protein sequence: CASSVAYGGQGNIQYF.

The chain is built from TRBV3-1 (or the pseudogene TRBV3-2) and TRBJ1-1, with no clear D. Germline V lookup: CDR1 LGHDT, CDR2 YNNKEL (reference sequence). V was cut by 1 base and J by 1 base, with 4 bases left in between. This CDR3 has 13 amino acids. The CDR3 region has the DNA TGTGCCAGCAGCCAAGCAGGGAACACTGAAGCTTTCTTT. Translating gives CASSQAGNTEAFF.

The gene calls are TRBV7-8 and TRBJ2-2; TRBD2 agrees at 7 bases. The CDR3 extends over 15 amino acids. Germline V lookup: CDR1 SGHVS, CDR2 FQNEAQ. V trimming: 6 bases; J trimming: 1 base; junction bases outside the gene matches: 5. Here the CDR3 DNA reads TGTGCCAGCAGGGGGGGGAGCCTGAACACCGGGGAGCTGTTTTTT. Translation gives CASRGGSLNTGELFF. The variable domain in full, completed from reference TRBV7-8 and TRBJ2-2, reads GAGVSQSPRYKVAKRGQDVALRCDPISGHVSLFWYQQALGQGPEFLTYFQNEAQLDKSGLPSDRFFAERPEGSVSTLKIQRTQQEDSAVYLCASRGGSLNTGELFFGEGSRLTVL.

This clone was picked up one time. The CDR3 reads CASSQGLGGVTGELFF. The CDR3 bases are TGCGCCAGCAGCCAAGGTCTAGGAGGGGTCACCGGGGAGCTGTTTTTT. V and J are TRBV4-1 and TRBJ2-2; TRBD2 is a possible D gene (6 bases). V was cut by 1 base and J by 4 bases, with 13 bases left in between. Germline V gene data show CDR1 as MGHRA and CDR2 as YSYEKL. The CDR3 length is 16 residues.

The V gene is TRBV3-1 (or the pseudogene TRBV3-2), the J gene TRBJ2-4; weak D call: TRBD2 (5 bases). V lost 2 bases, J lost 2 bases, and 22 bases lay in between. Germline V gene data show CDR1 as LGHDT and CDR2 as YNNKEL (reference sequence). This CDR3 has 19 residues. The CDR3 reads CASSQLAAGGGRSKNIQYF. The CDR3 DNA sequence: TGTGCCAGCAGCCAACTAGCCGCCGGTGGAGGCCGGTCCAAAAACATTCAGTACTTC.

The chain employs TRBV15 and TRBJ1-2, with TRBD1 matching over 8 bases. The CDR3 consists of 16 residues. V dropped 3 bases and J dropped 8; count of bases not matched to a gene: 14. CDR1 is LNHNV, CDR2 YYDKDF, per germline (reference sequence). CDR3 loop: CATSSQGQALIRGYTF. DNA of the CDR3: TGTGCCACCAGCAGTCAGGGACAGGCCCTAATTAGGGGCTACACCTTC. Together with reference TRBV15 and TRBJ1-2, the CDR3 gives the full variable domain: DAMVIQNPRYQVTQFGKPVTLSCSQTLNHNVMYWYQQKSSQAPKLLFHYYDKDFNNEADTPDNFQSRRPNTSFCFLDIRSPGLGDTAMYLCATSSQGQALIRGYTFGSGTRLTVV.

The chain is built from TRBV2 and TRBJ1-5, with D maybe TRBD1 (6 bases). CDR1 is SNHLY and CDR2 is FYNNEI in the germline V gene. This CDR3 contains 15 residues. Trimming took off 1 base at V and 3 bases at J, with 10 bases between the two ends. The CDR3 nucleotides are TGTGCCAGCAGTGAAGAAAACAGGGACAATCAGCCCCAGCATTTT. It specifies CASSEENRDNQPQHF.

The chain is built from TRBV28 and TRBJ2-1, with TRBD1 as a possible D gene (5 bases). Germline CDR1 MDHEN, CDR2 SYDVKM. The CDR3 runs to 15 residues. Between the trimmed V and J ends, which lost 4 bases and 2 bases, there was a span of 12 bases. CDR3 amino acids: CASSSQGGTYNEQFF. In nucleotides, the CDR3 is TGTGCCAGCAGTTCCCAGGGCGGCACCTACAATGAGCAGTTCTTC.

The chain employs TRBV25-1 and TRBJ1-1, with 7 nucleotides matching TRBD1. The CDR3 contains 15 residues. The germline V gene encodes CDR1 MGHDK and CDR2 SYGVNS. V lost 9 bases to trimming and J lost 0 bases; unmatched junction nucleotides: 10. CDR3: CASTQTGFMNTEAFF. Here the CDR3 DNA reads TGTGCCAGTACCCAGACAGGGTTCATGAACACTGAAGCTTTCTTT.

The chain uses TRBV12-3 or TRBV12-4 and TRBJ1-4; 8 bases align to TRBD1. This CDR3 region has 13 residues. Trimming took 7 bases from V and 8 from J; bases not matched to a gene: 6. This chain's CDR3 is CASTRQGWEKLFF. As DNA, the CDR3 is TGTGCCAGCACGAGACAGGGGTGGGAAAAACTGTTTTTT.

This chain uses TRBV14 with TRBJ2-7; 8 nucleotides line up with TRBD1. Germline V gene lookup returns CDR1 SGHDN and CDR2 FVKESK. The CDR3 is 17 amino acids. V was pared by 2 bases and J by 2 bases, with 11 bases of the junction left unmatched. The CDR3 coding sequence is TGTGCCAGCAGCCAATTCACAGGGGGAGAACGGGCCTACGAGCAGTACTTC. Encoded protein: CASSQFTGGERAYEQYF.

The chain couples TRBV9 to TRBJ2-3; 10 bases map to TRBD2. V lost 5 bases, J lost 3 bases, and 9 bases stayed unmatched. Germline V CDR1 and CDR2: SGDLS, YYNGEE. The CDR3 is 16 residues long. The CDR3 here is CASSLTGTSATDTQYF. The CDR3 region has the DNA TGTGCCAGCAGTCTCACCGGGACTAGCGCGACAGATACGCAGTATTTT.

The chain joins TRBV18 to TRBJ1-5; a possible D gene is TRBD1 (5 bases). Deletions cut 6 bases from V and 7 bases from J, with 13 bases between. Germline CDR1 KGHSH, CDR2 LQKENI. This CDR3 comprises 13 residues. CDR3 amino acids: CASSPSDRQPQHF. Here the CDR3 DNA reads TGTGCCAGCTCCCCTTCCGACAGACAGCCCCAGCATTTT.

This clone was detected once. The rearrangement links TRBV5-1 to TRBJ1-2; D ambiguous. Germline CDR1 reads SGHRS; CDR2 reads YFSETQ. Trimming removed 4 bases at V and 1 base at J, with 14 bases between. There are 15 residues in the CDR3. The DNA for the CDR3 is TGCGCCAGCAGCGCCGCACGCAGTTTTAACTATGGCTACACCTTC. Translation gives CASSAARSFNYGYTF.

The chain uses TRBV28 and TRBJ1-2, with D possibly matching TRBD1 (6 bases). The CDR3 extends over 15 amino acids. From germline, CDR1 is MDHEN and CDR2 SYDVKM. V shed 2 bases and J shed 4 bases, with 14 bases lying between them. The CDR3 DNA is TGTGCCAGCAGTTTACGGGGGGCGCGGATCTATGGCTACACCTTC. Its translation is CASSLRGARIYGYTF.

The rearrangement joins TRBV6-5 to TRBJ2-1, with D possibly TRBD2 on 5 matching bases. Germline loops: CDR1 MNHEY, CDR2 SVGAGI. The germline V and J ends were trimmed by 7 bases and 4 bases, with 14 bases remaining between them. This CDR3 has 14 residues. DNA of the CDR3: TGTGCCAGCAAAAGAGAGGGCAGATACAATGAGCAGTTCTTC. Encoded protein: CASKREGRYNEQFF.

This clone occurred a few times. This CDR3 reads CASSQRTGYYGYTF. The CDR3 nucleotides read TGTGCCAGCAGCCAAAGGACAGGGTACTATGGCTACACCTTC. V is TRBV7-8 and J is TRBJ1-2; 8 bases are a match to TRBD1. This CDR3 comprises 14 residues. The germline V gene has CDR1 SGHVS and CDR2 FQNEAQ. Trimming took 5 bases from V and 3 from J; bases not matched to a gene: 5.

The gene calls are TRBV10-3 and TRBJ1-3; 9 bases match TRBD1. The V gene's germline CDR1 is ENHRY and CDR2 SYGVKD. Trimming removed 4 bases from V and 3 bases from J; junction bases left unmatched: 10. The CDR3 spans 17 residues. Here the CDR3 DNA reads TGTGCCATCAGTGCGACCGGGACAGGGTTCAGTGGAAACACCATATATTTT. Its translation is CAISATGTGFSGNTIYF.

The chain has TRBV25-1 and TRBJ1-2; no definite D call. This CDR3 has 13 amino acids. Trimming took off 3 bases at V and 0 bases at J, with 5 bases between the two ends. Looked up from germline, CDR1 is MGHDK and CDR2 is SYGVNS. The CDR3 loop is CASSDAANYGYTF. The CDR3 coding sequence is TGTGCCAGCAGTGACGCAGCTAACTATGGCTACACCTTC.

The rearrangement links TRBV5-1 to TRBJ2-1; 11 bases match TRBD2. J gave up 8 bases and V 4 bases, and 11 bases lay outside the gene matches. Germline lookup yields CDR1 SGHRS and CDR2 YFSETQ. The CDR3 is made up of 16 amino acids. The CDR3 region is CASSIGSSGGRDEQFF. The CDR3 DNA follows: TGCGCCAGCAGCATAGGATCTAGCGGGGGGCGCGATGAGCAGTTCTTC.

This clone was seen only once. This chain uses TRBV5-5 with TRBJ2-7, with D perhaps matching TRBD1 (6 bases). Trimming shortened V by 0 bases and J by 0 bases, and 10 bases separated the two germline ends. CDR1 and CDR2 from the germline V gene are SGHKS and YYEKEE (reference sequence). This CDR3 spans 15 amino acids. The CDR3, as DNA: TGTGCCAGCAGCTTGGACAGGGCTGCCTCCTACGAGCAGTACTTC. Its protein product is CASSLDRAASYEQYF.

The rearrangement links TRBV6-4 to TRBJ2-5, with TRBD2 matching over 13 bases. Germline trimming cut 8 bases from V and 1 base from J; bases unmatched to any gene: 13. The CDR3 has 18 residues. CDR1 and CDR2 from the germline V gene are MRHNA and SNTAGT. CDR3 region: CASGVGVGTSGAQETQYF. The CDR3 nucleotides read TGTGCCAGCGGGGTTGGGGTGGGGACTAGCGGGGCCCAAGAGACCCAGTACTTC.

Worth noting for this clone: Compared with germline, one end of the junction differs, possibly owing to a read error. This rearrangement joins TRBV30 to TRBJ2-3; D not resolved. Germline V gives CDR1 GTSNPN, CDR2 SVGIG (reference sequence). This CDR3 is 10 amino acids long. In DNA, the CDR3 is TGTGCCTGGAGCAGAGATACGCAGTATTTT. Translated, it gives CAWSRDTQYF.

V and J are TRBV19 and TRBJ1-5; TRBD1 matches 7 bases. Germline V gives CDR1 LNHDA, CDR2 SQIVND (reference sequence). The trim removed 4 bases at V and 6 bases at J, leaving 6 bases unmatched. This CDR3 is built from 14 residues. CDR3 amino acids: CASSRTGYGQPQHF. In DNA, the CDR3 is TGTGCCAGTAGTAGGACAGGTTATGGTCAGCCCCAGCATTTT. The full variable domain, with the rest looked up from reference TRBV19 and TRBJ1-5, is DGGITQSPKYLFRKEGQNVTLSCEQNLNHDAMYWYRQDPGQGLRLIYYSQIVNDFQKGDIAEGYSVSREKKESFPLTVTSAQKNPTAFYLCASSRTGYGQPQHFGDGTRLSIL.